Listed below are T cell receptor beta chains from one sample, sequenced in a study of blood T cell repertoires in COVID-19. Method: immunoSEQ multiplex PCR; TCRdb's copy keeps in-frame clones and lacks some. Found here are about 180,000 clones, 60% to 80% of them singletons; the top ten hold roughly 14%. The material sequenced was PBMCs or T cells enriched from blood (not recorded which). The receptor source for this set is a man in his sixties who had been exposed to COVID-19. The CDR3 runs from the conserved cysteine through the conserved F or W. D genes are given only for firm matches. Size is stated for part of the rows, as once, few or many counts, or as a class when the clone is expanded.

TRBJ1-3	NA	NA	TRBV9	CASSPLGGPSGNTIYF	TGTGCCAGCAGCCCACTCGGGGGTCCCTCTGGAAACACCATATATTTT
TRBJ1-1	NA	NA	TRBV30	CAWSTNMNTEAFF	TGTGCCTGGAGTACAAATATGAACACTGAAGCTTTCTTT
TRBJ1-1	NA	TRBD1	TRBV5-1	CASSSPPGTAISNTEAFF	TGCGCCAGCAGCTCTCCCCCCGGGACAGCTATATCGAACACTGAAGCTTTCTTT
TRBJ1-2	once	TRBD1	TRBV9	CASSERQGASPDF	TGTGCCAGCAGCGAGAGACAGGGGGCTTCGCCGGACTTC
TRBJ2-1	NA	TRBD2	TRBV2	CASNQEGLAGNEQFF	TGTGCCAGCAATCAAGAAGGACTAGCGGGAAATGAGCAGTTCTTC
TRBJ2-5	NA	NA	TRBV2	CASTEGEQETQYF	TGTGCCAGCACGGAGGGAGAACAAGAGACCCAGTACTTC
TRBJ1-3	NA	TRBD1	TRBV11-3	CASSPRGQISGNTIYF	TGTGCCAGCAGCCCTAGGGGGCAAATCTCTGGAAACACCATATATTTT
TRBJ1-1	NA	NA	TRBV2	CASSVRNEAFF	TGTGCCAGCAGTGTGCGCAATGAAGCTTTCTTT
TRBJ1-4	few	NA	TRBV27	CASSSILSGRDEKLFF	TGTGCCAGCAGTTCAATACTCAGTGGGCGGGATGAAAAACTGTTTTTT
TRBJ1-4	NA	NA	TRBV7-8	CASSLGGGGEKLFF	TGTGCCAGCAGCTTAGGGGGCGGTGGTGAAAAACTGTTTTTT
TRBJ2-1	NA	NA	TRBV4-2	CASSQDHRVIYNEQFF	TGTGCCAGCAGCCAAGATCACAGAGTAATCTACAATGAGCAGTTCTTC
TRBJ1-6	NA	NA	TRBV21-1	CASSKHRQGLPSPLHF	TGTGCCAGCAGCAAACATAGGCAGGGGCTCCCTTCACCCCTCCACTTT
TRBJ1-5	NA	TRBD1	TRBV6-2/TRBV6-3	CASSRLTVRTGFSNQPQHF	TGTGCCAGCAGTCGCCTAACTGTTAGGACAGGATTTAGCAATCAGCCCCAGCATTTT
TRBJ2-3	NA	NA	TRBV7-3	CASSLVSGGTRDTQYF	TGTGCCAGCAGCTTAGTGAGCGGCGGGACGCGAGATACGCAGTATTTT
TRBJ2-1	NA	TRBD1	TRBV3-1/TRBV3-2	CASSQGFGTGGHNEQFF	TGTGCCAGCAGCCAAGGATTTGGTACAGGGGGCCACAATGAGCAGTTCTTC
TRBJ2-2	NA	TRBD2	TRBV28	CASTVPQGGAGELFF	TGTGCCAGCACCGTTCCTCAGGGAGGGGCCGGGGAGCTGTTTTTT
TRBJ2-3	few	NA	TRBV5-6	CASIGKRLRTDTQYF	TGTGCCAGCATCGGGAAGCGGCTACGCACAGATACGCAGTATTTT
TRBJ1-5	NA	NA	TRBV6-5	CASKLVGSGDQPQHF	TGTGCCAGCAAATTGGTAGGGAGTGGTGATCAGCCCCAGCATTTT
TRBJ1-5	NA	TRBD1	TRBV12-5	CASGIGTAESNQPQHF	TGTGCTAGTGGTATTGGGACAGCTGAAAGCAATCAGCCCCAGCATTTT
TRBJ2-2	NA	NA	TRBV21-1	CASRRGTSGATDTGELFF	TGTGCCAGCAGAAGGGGGACTAGCGGAGCGACGGACACCGGGGAGCTGTTTTTT
TRBJ2-5	NA	NA	TRBV9	CASSAQETQYF	TGTGCCAGCAGCGCGCAAGAGACCCAGTACTTC
TRBJ1-6	NA	TRBD1	TRBV10-3	CAISGGQGAGSPLHF	TGTGCCATCAGTGGCGGACAGGGGGCAGGGTCACCCCTCCACTTT
TRBJ2-7	NA	TRBD2	TRBV5-1	CASSLQRPGTSGFLYEQYF	TGCGCCAGCAGCTTACAGCGACCCGGGACTAGCGGGTTCCTCTACGAGCAGTACTTC
TRBJ1-2	NA	NA	TRBV10-3	CAISESGVSGEYGYTF	TGTGCCATCAGTGAGTCAGGGGTGAGTGGAGAGTATGGCTACACCTTC
TRBJ2-1	NA	NA	TRBV28	CASSWTNNEQFF	TGTGCCAGCAGTTGGACAAACAATGAGCAGTTCTTC
TRBJ2-1	few	NA	TRBV9	CASSASVEQFF	TGTGCCAGCAGCGCCTCCGTGGAGCAGTTCTTC
TRBJ2-7	few	TRBD2	TRBV4-1	CASSQDPGTRLAASSQQYF	TGCGCCAGCAGCCAAGATCCCGGAACCCGGCTAGCGGCCTCCTCTCAGCAGTACTTC
TRBJ1-5	NA	NA	TRBV30	CAWSTPGPTGPQHF	TGTGCCTGGAGTACCCCCGGACCGACAGGTCCCCAGCATTTT
TRBJ1-4	once	TRBD1	TRBV5-4	CASSQTGRRDEKLFF	TGTGCCAGCAGCCAGACAGGGAGAAGAGATGAAAAACTGTTTTTT
TRBJ2-1	NA	TRBD1	TRBV3-1/TRBV3-2	CASSQQGQGSHEQFF	TGTGCCAGCAGCCAGCAGGGACAGGGGTCCCATGAGCAGTTCTTC
TRBJ1-4	NA	NA	TRBV18	CASSPRQTTNEKLFF	TGTGCCAGCTCACCAAGACAGACAACTAATGAAAAACTGTTTTTT
TRBJ1-2	few	NA	TRBV5-4	CASSLLQEFQYGYTF	TGTGCCAGCAGCTTATTACAGGAGTTCCAATATGGCTACACCTTC
TRBJ2-7	NA	NA	TRBV7-3	CASSEGGVRQVLF	TGTGCCAGCAGCGAAGGGGGGGTCCGACAGGTCCTCTTC
TRBJ2-3	NA	NA	TRBV4-1	CASSQVASGTDTQYF	TGCGCCAGCAGCCAAGTCGCTAGCGGCACAGATACGCAGTATTTT
TRBJ1-1	few	TRBD1	TRBV10-3	CAISELTGVGAFF	TGTGCCATCAGTGAGCTGACAGGGGTTGGAGCTTTCTTT
TRBJ1-1	NA	NA	TRBV20-1	CSATGGTEAFF	TGCAGTGCTACGGGGGGAACTGAAGCTTTCTTT
TRBJ2-7	NA	NA	TRBV5-5	CASSLARSPYEQYF	TGTGCCAGCAGCTTGGCCAGGTCCCCCTACGAGCAGTACTTC
TRBJ1-1	NA	NA	TRBV11-3	CASSLRGMAEAFF	TGTGCCAGCAGCTTACGTGGCATGGCTGAAGCTTTCTTT
TRBJ2-7	NA	TRBD1	TRBV5-4	CASSLSPGQGAYEQYF	TGTGCCAGCAGCTTGTCCCCGGGACAGGGGGCCTACGAGCAGTACTTC